The clone carrying this TCR beta chain appeared a few times. Antigen specificity is unknown. Per the germline V gene, CDR1 is MNHEY and CDR2 is SMNVEV (reference sequence). The CDR3 runs 15 residues. V trimming: 0 bases; J trimming: 3 bases; junction bases outside the gene matches: 5. TCRdb called the RT-PCR reads again in MiXCR, with one record for every CDR3 protein. The table includes some 500,000 distinct CDR3 sequences, over 10% detected once. The sample belongs to a study of response to subunit inactivated influenza vaccine. General study findings and limits: Authors suggested each seasonal flu vaccination may recruit only limited numbers of new T cells.

The sample consisted of PBMCs from blood, taken roughly 6 weeks after vaccination. V gene TRBV27 combines with J gene TRBJ2-7; 7 bases match TRBD2. This receptor was taken from a man in his fifties or sixties who received an inactivated influenza vaccine. Here the CDR3 reads CASSLSLRGNYEQYF. The CDR3 DNA reads as TGTGCCAGCAGTTTATCGTTGCGGGGGAACTACGAGCAGTACTTC.